Below, one T cell receptor (beta chain) is given with its context. The antigen remains unidentified. In the PCR, 60 Vbeta and 13 Jbeta primers were used. Here immunoSEQ multiplex PCR was the method, and the copy in TCRdb shows in-frame clones only, minus some. The sample table includes more than 60,000 clones. The data were taken from a study of cytomegalovirus exposure and HLA in healthy donors. Study information: In an early release, HLA-typed donors contributed 90 million or so unique TCR sequences.

Study outcomes and limitations: The listing of 150 to 200 TCR beta chains classed them as cytomegalovirus-associated. Analysis was carried out at a later point, and it linked a missense DCLRE1C variant to TCR beta V- and J-gene trimming. Later work found that TCR association rates differed between HLA loci; DRB1 had the most and HLA-C the fewest.

The clonotype comes from a boy younger than 18 in good health and CMV-seronegative. The source material was PBMCs.

As DNA, the CDR3 is TGTGCCAGCAGTTACCTGGCGGGAGGGGCAGGGGAGACCCAGTACTTC. It yields the protein CASSYLAGGAGETQYF. The chain joins TRBV6-5 to TRBJ2-5; 9 bases line up with TRBD2. V trimming: 2 bases; J trimming: 5 bases; junction bases outside the gene matches: 9. Germline CDR1 is MNHEY and CDR2 is SVGAGI. CDR3 length equals 16 residues.